The present TCR beta chain was sequenced within a study of T cells in Graves' hyperthyroidism and ophthalmopathy (dated by TCRdb to between 2018 and 2020). Background for the entire study: Peripheral blood samples were taken at the time of initial diagnosis, prior to any treatment. In addition, the study compared T-cell repertoires in thyroid tissue and in blood from several Graves' hyperthyroidism patients. The paper describes TCR Vbeta CDR3 sequencing of 140 or so peripheral blood samples, made up of under 50 ophthalmopathy patients, approximately 73 hyperthyroidism patients and about 17 progressor patients. A discovery cohort of about 95 patients, roughly 45 with Graves' ophthalmopathy and 55 to 60 with stable Graves' hyperthyroidism, was used to find distinguishing TCR V-J signatures. Prospective prediction of ophthalmopathy was tested in an independent validation cohort consisting of roughly 20 hyperthyroidism patients and some 17 patients who later progressed to ophthalmopathy. Following sampling, methimazole starting at 30 mg daily was given to hyperthyroidism patients, and high-dose intravenous methylprednisolone was given to ophthalmopathy patients. The roughly 94 discovery patients were randomly divided into training and test sets at a 7:3 ratio. Results and caveats for the whole study, not just this receptor: In validation, the model predicted progression to ophthalmopathy with around 71% sensitivity and roughly 75% specificity, a median of around six months before onset. No statistical method was used to fix the sample size in advance, and group allocation was not hidden from the investigators. Most expanded thyroid clonotypes (frequency above 0.001) were also found in blood, which suggests that blood repertoires may mirror thyroid immune responses. In cross-validation, a model built on a 13 V-J signature told ophthalmopathy apart from stable hyperthyroidism with approximately 90% sensitivity and around 81% specificity, and in testing the same model reached 80%/75%.

This clonotype occurred many times. This clone's antigen is unknown. Per-base qualities were not stored, and no clone one base away is much larger. In the ophthalmopathy patients, disease was moderately to severely active, with a Clinical Activity Score of 3 or more, a NOSPECS grade of 4 or more, and a duration of less than 3 months. The study excluded patients with uncontrolled infections, other autoimmune diseases, pregnancy or lactation. Diagnoses relied on clinical symptoms, serum thyroxine and TRAb, thyroid ultrasound and orbital computed tomography. Ficoll-Paque density gradient centrifugation was used to isolate PBMCs from around 9.1 ml of fresh peripheral blood. Total RNA was extracted using Trizol reagent, and RNA quality was assessed on an Agilent 2100 Bioanalyzer. Amplification of TCR beta CDR3 regions was carried out from RNA transcripts. A first-round RT-PCR of the TCR CDR3 used the HTBI primer set with the Qiagen OneStep RT-PCR kit. A second multiplex PCR round built the libraries, followed by size selection and purification. Sequencing of the libraries was done on an Illumina HiSeq2000 using paired-end 100 bp reads. The authors processed their data as follows. SOAPnuke was used to process the raw data, throwing out any read that contained adapters or uncalled bases, had a mean Phred below 15, or lacked an exact constant-primer or identifier match. COPE v1.2.5 was used to merge high-quality paired reads, and clonotypes were defined as unique nucleotide sequences. MiTCR v1.1 was used to align the clonotypes against IMGT TRBV, TRBD and TRBJ reference segments. The analysis was restricted to V-J combinations with a frequency above 0.0001, which together covered just over 99% of the repertoires. The TCS score was defined as the ratio of F50 (clonal expansion) to E x V (chaos), calculated using BLOSUM62-based TCRdist between CDR3 peptides within each V-J. Welch's t-statistics and random forest reduced some 510 V-J features to about 13, which were used in a naive Bayes classifier (R e1071). Through fastp at Q25 and MiXCR, TCRdb rebuilt clones from the public reads, retaining in-frame beta chains. Duplicate CDR3 protein sequences are folded into a single record with the most common DNA and genes. The V and J calls were determined by TCRdb, not by the authors. Counted in this sample were fewer than 350,000 distinct CDR3 sequences; around a sixth of them appeared once. The biggest ten clones account for 15% to 17% of the sample.

Via the germline V gene, CDR1 is SGHRS and CDR2 YFSETQ. From V the trimming removes 0 bases and from J it removes 9 bases, while the gene matches leave 17 bases of the junction unaccounted for. Its CDR3 holds 19 amino acids, cysteine through phenylalanine. The sequence is cut down to CDR3 DNA, 57 bases in frame from base 1. This receptor was identified in a woman aged 40-49 years with Graves' ophthalmopathy. The specimen was blood. This sequence uses TRBV5-1 and TRBJ2-5, with 13 bases in between that match TRBD2. The DNA is as follows: TGCGCCAGCAGCTTGGACAGGGAAAAGGGACTAGCGGGATCAGGGGCCCAGTACTTC. Translated, it gives CASSLDREKGLAGSGAQYF.